This T cell receptor beta chain was captured by sequencing in a study of blood T cell repertoires in COVID-19. Only in-frame clones appear in the TCRdb table, and some are missing; sequencing was by immunoSEQ multiplex PCR. The sample consists of roughly 250,000 clones, approximately 86% of them appearing once. CDR3 length: 12 amino acids. Germline lookup yields CDR1 MDHEN and CDR2 SYDVKM. Trimming stripped 7 bases from V and 7 bases from J, with 11 bases between. Material for sequencing was peripheral blood. The chain recombines TRBV28 with TRBJ1-5; unclear D gene. The sequence was obtained from a human donor with COVID-19, enrolled during active disease. The donor label of this sample is uncertain. In DNA form, the CDR3 reads TGTGCCAGCACCGTCCCAGAACAGCCCCAGCATTTT. Its protein is CASTVPEQPQHF. The entire variable domain, with the rest obtained from reference TRBV28 and TRBJ1-5, is as follows: DVKVTQSSRYLVKRTGEKVFLECVQDMDHENMFWYRQDPGLGLRLIYFSYDVKMKEKGDIPEGYSVSREKKERFSLILESASTNQTSMYLCASTVPEQPQHFGDGTRLSIL.